The TCR beta chain described here comes from a study of T cell responses to AZD1222 COVID-19 vaccine. Study results and caveats: Among spike-specific TCRs, nearly half reportedly target unmutated variant regions. Two doses of AZD1222 preceded a rise in Spike-specific TCR breadth and depth. Seropositive status at baseline applied to only six AZD1222 recipients.

This clone was counted once. Its cognate antigen is unknown. Germline-derived CDR1 and CDR2 are MRHNA and SNTAGT. Trimming stripped 6 bases from V and 10 bases from J, with 24 bases between. This CDR3 contains 15 residues. Clones were sequenced by immunoSEQ multiplex PCR, and TCRdb holds only the in-frame ones, with some missing. The sample holds 150,000 to 190,000 clones, 90% seen once. Second-dose timings of about 4 or about 12 weeks were pooled. The source was peripheral blood, collected 28 days after the second AZD1222 dose. The V gene is TRBV6-4, the J gene TRBJ1-1; TRBD1 is a possible D gene (6 bases). This receptor was obtained from an adult who received the AZD1222 COVID-19 vaccine. The CDR3 sequence is CASRNRAGDLSGAFF. The CDR3 region has the DNA TGTGCCAGCAGGAACAGGGCAGGGGATCTCTCTGGAGCTTTCTTT.